Listed here are 7 T cell receptor beta chains from one sample, sequenced in a study of beta chain features in type 1 diabetes. As every portion of the isolated RNA was reverse transcribed, the sequencing read expressed TCRB transcripts. The method was immunoSEQ multiplex PCR; TCRdb's version includes in-frame clones alone and lacks a portion of them. Of about 320,000 clones listed, 14% are singletons. Source material: central memory CD4+ T cells from blood. These TCRs come from a young man in good health.

This clone turned up a few times. The chain couples TRBV4-3 to TRBJ2-1, with TRBD1 matching over 8 bases. CDR1 and CDR2 from the germline V gene are LGHNA and YSLEER. The V segment lost 1 base and the J segment 6 bases; nucleotides outside the gene matches: 5. The CDR3 has 15 amino acids. In DNA, the CDR3 is TGCGCCAGCAGCCAAGTCAAAGACAGGGGCAATGAGCAGTTCTTC. It translates to CASSQVKDRGNEQFF.

This chain connects TRBV4-2 to TRBJ2-3; 15 positions agree with TRBD2. Trimming removed 0 bases from V and 5 bases from J; junction bases left unmatched: 3. In germline, CDR1 is LGHNA, CDR2 YNFKEQ. The CDR3 sequence is 17 residues long. The CDR3 DNA follows: TGTGCCAGCAGCCAAGATCGGACTAGCGGGAGGGGAGATACGCAGTATTTT. Its protein is CASSQDRTSGRGDTQYF.

The V call is TRBV19, the J call TRBJ2-2; 11 bases align to TRBD1. V shed 8 bases and J 5 bases; nucleotides not matched to a gene: 7. This CDR3 spans 15 amino acids. The germline V gene encodes CDR1 LNHDA and CDR2 SQIVND (reference sequence). CDR3 DNA sequence: TGTGCCAGTGGTCTCGGGACAGGGGGAACCGGGGAGCTGTTTTTT. Protein sequence: CASGLGTGGTGELFF.

J is TRBJ1-2 and V is TRBV5-6; 8 nucleotides line up with TRBD1. Per the germline V gene, CDR1 is SGHDT and CDR2 is YYEEEE. The length of the CDR3 is 14 residues. V was pared by 2 bases and J by 7 bases, with 7 bases of the junction left unmatched. The CDR3: CASSLRDRNGGYTF. In nucleotides, the CDR3 is TGTGCCAGCAGCTTACGGGACAGGAATGGTGGCTACACCTTC.

This clone was observed a few times. Other DNA variants within this sample encode the same CDR3. V and J are TRBV9 and TRBJ2-3; the D gene is possibly TRBD2 (7 bases). This CDR3 is built from 15 residues. Germline values: CDR1 SGDLS, CDR2 YYNGEE. Between the trimmed V and J ends, which lost 3 bases and 0 bases, there was a span of 11 bases. The DNA for the CDR3 is TGTGCCAGCAGCGACCGGGGGGCCAGCACAGATACGCAGTATTTT. Translation gives CASSDRGASTDTQYF.

The table lists this clone with many counts. The chain uses TRBV18 and TRBJ1-5; D might be TRBD1 (6 bases). Trimming cost V 4 bases and J 0 bases, with 13 bases left between them. Germline values: CDR1 KGHSH, CDR2 LQKENI. CDR3 length equals 16 residues. CDR3 loop: CASSLDRLNSNQPQHF. The CDR3 nucleotides read TGTGCCAGCTCACTCGACAGGCTCAATAGCAATCAGCCCCAGCATTTT.

This clone was seen more than once but under ten times. This rearrangement joins TRBV4-3 to TRBJ2-5; TRBD1 or TRBD2 may be the D gene (6 bases each). CDR3 size: 14 residues. Germline V gene sequence: CDR1 LGHNA, CDR2 YSLEER. Trimming took off 1 base at V and 4 bases at J, with 10 bases between the two ends. The DNA of the CDR3 is TGCGCCAGCAGCCAAGTAGGGGGAGGAGAGACCCAGTACTTC. This codes for CASSQVGGGETQYF.